What follows is one T cell receptor (beta chain) and its context. Trimming stripped 5 bases from V and 2 bases from J, with 18 bases between. CDR1 MGHRA and CDR2 YSYEKL come from the germline V gene. The CDR3 is 16 amino acids. Source study methods: Estimated nucleated cell counts came from reference gene primer amplification. Sequenced by immunoSEQ multiplex PCR; TCRdb stores in-frame clones only, minus some. V, J and clone size derive from that table, while D and trimming were established from the DNA sequence. The sample gives hundreds of thousands of clones, more than 70% of which show up once; about 7% is in the top ten. The Seattle patients joined while their infection was active and were tracked longitudinally afterward. The entry originates in a study of blood T cell repertoires in COVID-19. For the study at large: Whether acute or convalescent, the COVID-19 samples came from the United States, Italy and Spain. PBMCs, B-cell-depleted T cells, or T cells were the source of the cDNA or gDNA that made up the material.

The sequence derives from a woman aged 70-85 years with COVID-19, enrolled during active disease. This sequence joins TRBV4-1 and TRBJ1-1; perhaps TRBD1 as D (5 bases). The sequencing sample was made of peripheral blood. Here the CDR3 reads CASSIPTGQVNTEAFF. The CDR3 DNA follows: TGCGCCAGCAGCATACCGACTGGACAAGTAAACACTGAAGCTTTCTTT.